A selection of T cell receptor beta chains follows, all from one sample in a study of shared clonotypes between healthy human individuals. Some clones are missing from TCRdb's copy, which holds only in-frame ones; the method was immunoSEQ multiplex PCR. The table shows about 2.2 million clones, with 85% to 95% occurring only once. Sequenced input: naive CD8+ T cells from PBMCs. These receptors originate from a man between 18 and 29 years old in good health. Some clones in this sample may be carry-over from other donors' samples. Each CDR3 is given with its conserved first and last residue.

j_call: TRBJ2-3; v_call: TRBV7-8; cdr3_aa: CASRGGDTDTQYF
j_call: TRBJ2-7; v_call: TRBV30; cdr3_aa: CAWSVLGNGYEQYF
j_call: TRBJ2-5; v_call: TRBV2; cdr3_aa: CASSEGLRETQYF
j_call: TRBJ1-2; v_call: TRBV27; cdr3_aa: CASSSSPGTLLGYGYTF
j_call: TRBJ2-1; v_call: TRBV7-9; cdr3_aa: CASSVSRDRGSYNEQFF
j_call: TRBJ1-2; v_call: TRBV27; cdr3_aa: CASSLQGGNYGYTF
j_call: TRBJ1-1; v_call: TRBV7-9; cdr3_aa: CASSVGSTEAFF
j_call: TRBJ2-1; v_call: TRBV7-9; cdr3_aa: CASSFPAHRTSYNEQFF
j_call: TRBJ2-7; v_call: TRBV5-5; cdr3_aa: CASSLVLGGAGEMGEQYF
j_call: TRBJ2-7; v_call: TRBV14; cdr3_aa: CASSPSEGDDSYEQYF